The 22 T cell receptor beta chains listed next were all sequenced from one sample in a study of T cell clonotyping in hematopoietic cell transplantation. Clones were read by immunoSEQ multiplex PCR, and TCRdb kept only the in-frame ones, dropping some. This table has about 47,000 clones, roughly 80% appearing once. Time point here: recipient sample about 28 days before transplant, after cytoreduction. The specimen was peripheral blood mononuclear cells, collected before stem cell transplant. All receptors come from a man in his sixties with myelodysplastic syndrome. Some clones in this sample may be carry-over from other donors' samples.

This clone came up once. This chain links TRBV7-3 with TRBJ2-2; no clear D. Germline CDR1 reads SGHTA; CDR2 reads FQGTGA. The V end was cut by 0 bases, the J end by 4 bases, with 3 bases between. The CDR3 totals 13 residues. CDR3 DNA: TGTGCCAGCAGCTTAACGGTCACCGGGGAGCTGTTTTTT. Protein: CASSLTVTGELFF.

The rearrangement links TRBV6-5 to TRBJ2-3, with D perhaps TRBD2 (5 bases). Deletions cut 7 bases from V and 1 base from J, with 9 bases between. The CDR3 runs to 13 residues. Germline V gene lookup returns CDR1 MNHEY and CDR2 SVGAGI. DNA for the CDR3: TGTGCCAGCATTCCAGCGGGCACAGATACGCAGTATTTT. Translation: CASIPAGTDTQYF.

The V call is TRBV19, the J call TRBJ1-6, with 8 nucleotides matching TRBD1. The CDR3 is made up of 15 amino acids. Trimming at V came to 6 bases and at J to 8 bases, leaving 9 bases not matched to a gene. In germline, CDR1 is LNHDA, CDR2 SQIVND (reference sequence). This CDR3 reads CASRRTGFSDSPLHF. Written as DNA, the CDR3 is TGTGCCAGTAGAAGGACAGGGTTCTCGGATTCACCCCTCCACTTT.

V usage is TRBV11-2 and J usage is TRBJ2-1; 8 bases agree with TRBD2. The CDR3 contains 15 residues. The V gene's germline CDR1 is SGHAT and CDR2 FQNNGV. Losses at the gene ends were 3 bases for V and 7 bases for J; bases not matched to a gene: 8. This CDR3 reads CASSFGGGTTNEQFF. For the CDR3, the DNA is TGTGCCAGCAGCTTCGGGGGGGGGACTACGAATGAGCAGTTCTTC.

The V gene is TRBV19, the J gene TRBJ1-1; D call uncertain. The CDR3 loop spans 12 amino acids. V lost 5 bases and J 4 bases, leaving 8 bases between the germline ends. In germline, CDR1 is LNHDA, CDR2 SQIVND (reference sequence). The DNA of the CDR3 is TGTGCCAGTAGTTCCCCCGGCACTGAAGCTTTCTTT. Its translation: CASSSPGTEAFF.

J is TRBJ1-1 and V is TRBV7-8; D perhaps matches TRBD1 (5 bases). The CDR3 covers 14 residues. The germline CDR1 and CDR2 sequences are SGHVS and FQNEAQ. Trimming left V 3 bases short and J 1 base short, with 9 bases between. CDR3: CASSFSGQNTEAFF. The CDR3 DNA reads TGTGCCAGCAGCTTTTCCGGACAGAACACTGAAGCTTTCTTT.

CDR3 sequence: CASSLIGGSGGQETQYF. The CDR3 DNA reads as TGTGCCAGCAGCTTAATAGGGGGTAGCGGGGGGCAAGAGACCCAGTACTTC. This chain uses TRBV7-2 with TRBJ2-5; 10 bases align to TRBD2. Germline CDR1 is SGHTA and CDR2 is FQGNSA. The J segment lost 2 bases and the V segment lost 2 bases, leaving 8 bases of the junction unmatched. CDR3 size: 17 residues.

The chain uses TRBV7-9 and TRBJ1-6; D call uncertain. This CDR3 is built from 13 residues. V lost 5 bases, J lost 6 bases, and 8 bases lay in between. The germline CDR1 and CDR2 sequences are SEHNR and FQNEAQ (reference sequence). The CDR3 DNA is TGTGCCAGCAGCGCCCCCTTTAATTCACCCCTCCACTTT. Its protein is CASSAPFNSPLHF.

The chain recombines TRBV12-5 with TRBJ2-1; D not certain. CDR3 length equals 12 residues. Trimming removed 5 bases from V and 9 bases from J, with 11 bases in between. Germline loops: CDR1 LGHNT, CDR2 FRNRAP. Written as DNA, the CDR3 is TGTGCTAGTGGTAGTAGCCTCGCTGAGCAGTTCTTC. Its translation: CASGSSLAEQFF.

The chain uses TRBV27 and TRBJ1-1; D is perhaps TRBD1 (5 bases). Germline loops: CDR1 MNHEY, CDR2 SMNVEV (reference sequence). The V end was cut by 4 bases, the J end by 5 bases, with 11 bases between. The CDR3 covers 13 residues. CDR3 coding DNA: TGTGCCAGCAGTTCGCTTAGACAGACTGAAGCTTTCTTT. As protein: CASSSLRQTEAFF.

This clone showed up just a few times. V gene TRBV7-2 combines with J gene TRBJ1-2; D unclear. The CDR3 has 11 residues. Germline lookup yields CDR1 SGHTA and CDR2 FQGNSA. V was cut by 3 bases and J by 8 bases, with 7 bases left in between. The CDR3 loop is CASSFSRGYTF. CDR3 in DNA: TGTGCCAGCAGCTTCTCGAGGGGCTACACCTTC. Complete variable domain (other parts from reference TRBV7-2 and TRBJ1-2): GAGVSQSPSNKVTEKGKDVELRCDPISGHTALYWYRQSLGQGLEFLIYFQGNSAPDKSGLPSDRFSAERTGGSVSTLTIQRTQQEDSAVYLCASSFSRGYTFGSGTRLTVV.

The rearrangement links TRBV19 to TRBJ2-7, with TRBD1 matching over 8 bases. V lost 6 bases, J lost 6 bases, and 7 bases stayed unmatched. The CDR3 runs to 13 residues. Per the germline V gene, CDR1 is LNHDA and CDR2 is SQIVND (reference sequence). DNA for the CDR3: TGTGCCAGTAGCCATAAGGGGACAGGCGAGCAGTACTTC. Protein sequence: CASSHKGTGEQYF.

This clone came up once. The chain combines TRBV7-6 with TRBJ1-1; 10 bases align to TRBD1. This CDR3 is built from 14 residues. CDR1 and CDR2 (germline): SGHVS, FNYEAQ. V lost 4 bases and J lost 5; bases outside the gene matches: 4. The CDR3 sequence is CASSYGQGGTEAFF. CDR3 DNA: TGTGCCAGCAGCTATGGACAGGGGGGGACTGAAGCTTTCTTT.

This clone was counted between two and nine times. The chain links TRBV6-5 to TRBJ1-1, with D uncertain. Trimming shortened V by 4 bases and J by 0 bases, and 12 bases separated the two germline ends. This CDR3 spans 15 amino acids. From germline, CDR1 is MNHEY and CDR2 SVGAGI. The CDR3 sequence is CASSSTSIMNTEAFF. CDR3 DNA sequence: TGTGCCAGCAGTTCCACCTCGATCATGAACACTGAAGCTTTCTTT.

The chain links TRBV7-9 to TRBJ1-1; tentatively, D is TRBD1 (6 bases). Germline loops: CDR1 SEHNR, CDR2 FQNEAQ (reference sequence). The CDR3 is 11 amino acids. V dropped 1 base and J dropped 11 bases, with 8 bases sitting between them. DNA for the CDR3: TGTGCCAGCAGCTTAGAGGGGGAGGCTTTCTTT. Residues: CASSLEGEAFF.

The chain has TRBV6-6 and TRBJ1-2; D is unclear. Trimming pared 0 bases from V and 0 bases from J, leaving 11 bases between. From germline, CDR1 is MNHNY and CDR2 SVGAGI (reference sequence). CDR3 length equals 16 residues. The CDR3 sequence is CASSYSSGATNYGYTF. The CDR3 DNA is TGTGCCAGCAGTTACTCGTCGGGAGCGACTAACTATGGCTACACCTTC.

V gene TRBV28 combines with J gene TRBJ1-2, with TRBD1 matching 10 bases. Per germline, CDR1 MDHEN and CDR2 SYDVKM. This CDR3 has 15 amino acids. V lost 5 bases and J lost 9; bases outside the gene matches: 12. DNA of the CDR3: TGTGCCAGCAGTAAAATGACAGGGGGCCCAAATCGCTACACCTTC. Protein sequence: CASSKMTGGPNRYTF.

The CDR3: CASSVGQINEKLFF. CDR3 coding DNA: TGTGCCAGCAGCGTAGGACAGATAAATGAAAAACTGTTTTTT. The chain has TRBV9 and TRBJ1-4; D might be TRBD1 (5 bases). The CDR3 is 14 residues long. Trimming stripped 0 bases from V and 5 bases from J, with 8 bases between. Germline V gene data show CDR1 as SGDLS and CDR2 as YYNGEE.

J is TRBJ1-3 and V is TRBV4-1; D may be TRBD1 (6 bases). The CDR3 length is 14 residues. V was clipped by 3 bases and J by 6 bases, with 12 bases between them. Germline-derived CDR1 and CDR2 are MGHRA and YSYEKL. The CDR3 sequence is CASSQDSYLNTIYF. The CDR3 DNA reads as TGCGCCAGCAGCCAGGACAGTTATCTAAACACCATATATTTT.

This clone was counted only a few times. This chain connects TRBV19 to TRBJ2-4; the D gene is possibly TRBD2 (5 bases). V was trimmed by 7 bases and J by 9 bases, leaving 16 bases between them. The CDR3 extends over 13 amino acids. Germline V gives CDR1 LNHDA, CDR2 SQIVND (reference sequence). CDR3 nucleotides: TGTGCCAGTACGGGCAGCTCTCGGGGCATTCAGTACTTC. Translating gives CASTGSSRGIQYF.

The rearrangement links TRBV4-3 to TRBJ2-4; D is undetermined. Germline lookup yields CDR1 LGHNA and CDR2 YSLEER. V was cut by 4 bases and J by 6 bases, with 13 bases left in between. The length of the CDR3 is 14 residues. The CDR3 bases are TGCGCCAGCAGCCCGACGAGATTCGGAAACATTCAGTACTTC. Translating it yields CASSPTRFGNIQYF.

This chain's CDR3 is CASFGGLLNYGGYTF. The CDR3 region has the DNA TGTGCCAGCTTCGGGGGCTTGCTTAACTATGGTGGCTACACCTTC. The chain recombines TRBV28 with TRBJ1-2; D may be TRBD1 (6 bases). The V gene's germline CDR1 is MDHEN and CDR2 SYDVKM. CDR3 length equals 15 residues. V was trimmed by 8 bases and J by 7 bases, leaving 23 bases between them.